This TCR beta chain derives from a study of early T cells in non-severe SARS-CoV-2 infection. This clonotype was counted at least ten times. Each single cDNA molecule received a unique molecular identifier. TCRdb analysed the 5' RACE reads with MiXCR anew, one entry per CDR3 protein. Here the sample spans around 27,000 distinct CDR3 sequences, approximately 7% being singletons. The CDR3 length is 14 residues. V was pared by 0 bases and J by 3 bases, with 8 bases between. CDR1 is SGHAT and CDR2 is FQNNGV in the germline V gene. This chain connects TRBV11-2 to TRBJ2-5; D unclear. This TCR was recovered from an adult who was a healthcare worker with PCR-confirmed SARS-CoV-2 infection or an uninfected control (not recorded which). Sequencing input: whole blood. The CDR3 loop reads CASSLDSTEETQYF. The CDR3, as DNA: TGTGCCAGCAGCTTAGATTCAACGGAAGAGACCCAGTACTTC.